This T cell receptor beta chain was sequenced in a study of T-cell reconstitution after alpha-beta-depleted transplantation in children. Study-level findings and limits: Reportedly, only several hundred clones from non-depleted graft cells drove alpha-beta T-cell counts at about two months.

The CDR3 extends over 16 amino acids. After removal of 1 base from V and 4 bases from J, the junction contained 7 bases not matched to a gene. Per the germline V gene, CDR1 is SGHRS and CDR2 is YFSETQ. Concerning this clonotype: What it binds is unknown.

Unique molecular identifiers were used in preparing the TCRbeta library. TCRdb used MiXCR to reprocess the PCR reads, holding one entry per CDR3 protein. Here the sample spans approximately 980,000 distinct CDR3 sequences, 25% to 30% being singletons. Sequenced material: PBMCs, mostly from graft donor cells, taken 360 days after TCRalphabeta/CD19-depleted stem cell transplant. This rearrangement joins TRBV5-1 to TRBJ2-5; the match to TRBD2 covers 10 bases. The clonotype was recovered from a boy younger than two who had a stem cell transplant for SCID, so the T cells may come from the graft donor. The CDR3 spells CASSLWSGGAGETQYF. The CDR3 nucleotides read TGCGCCAGCAGCTTGTGGAGCGGGGGGGCCGGAGAGACCCAGTACTTC.